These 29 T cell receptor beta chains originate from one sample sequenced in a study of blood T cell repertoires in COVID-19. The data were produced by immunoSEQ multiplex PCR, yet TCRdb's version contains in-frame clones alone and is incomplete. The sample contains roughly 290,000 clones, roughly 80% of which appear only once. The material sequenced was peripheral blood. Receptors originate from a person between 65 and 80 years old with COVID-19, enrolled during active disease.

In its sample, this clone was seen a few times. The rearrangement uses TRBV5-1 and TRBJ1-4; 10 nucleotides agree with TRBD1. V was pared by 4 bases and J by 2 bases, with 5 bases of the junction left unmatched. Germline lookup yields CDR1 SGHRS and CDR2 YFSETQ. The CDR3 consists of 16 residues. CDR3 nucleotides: TGCGCCAGCAGCCCGGGGACAGGGGTGACTAATGAAAAACTGTTTTTT. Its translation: CASSPGTGVTNEKLFF.

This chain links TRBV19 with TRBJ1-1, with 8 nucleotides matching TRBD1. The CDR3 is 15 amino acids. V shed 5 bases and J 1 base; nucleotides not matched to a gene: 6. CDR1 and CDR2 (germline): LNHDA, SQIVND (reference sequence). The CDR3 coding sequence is TGTGCCAGTAGTGTTAAACAGGGGGGGAACACTGAAGCTTTCTTT. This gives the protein CASSVKQGGNTEAFF. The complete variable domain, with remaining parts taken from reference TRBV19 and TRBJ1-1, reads DGGITQSPKYLFRKEGQNVTLSCEQNLNHDAMYWYRQDPGQGLRLIYYSQIVNDFQKGDIAEGYSVSREKKESFPLTVTSAQKNPTAFYLCASSVKQGGNTEAFFGQGTRLTVV.

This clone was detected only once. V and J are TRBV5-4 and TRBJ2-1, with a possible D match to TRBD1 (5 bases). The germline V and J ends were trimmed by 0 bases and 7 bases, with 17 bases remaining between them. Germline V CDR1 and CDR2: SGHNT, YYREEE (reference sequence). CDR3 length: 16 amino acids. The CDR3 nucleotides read TGTGCCAGCAGCTTGGCTGGCTTGGCAGGGATGAATGAGCAGTTCTTC. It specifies CASSLAGLAGMNEQFF.

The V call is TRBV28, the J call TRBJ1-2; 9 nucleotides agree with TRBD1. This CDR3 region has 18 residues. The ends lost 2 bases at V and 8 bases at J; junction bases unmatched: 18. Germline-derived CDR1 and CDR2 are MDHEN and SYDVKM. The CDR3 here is CASSLTWGDRAVSRGYTF. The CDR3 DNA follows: TGTGCCAGCAGTTTAACATGGGGGGACAGGGCCGTCAGCCGGGGCTACACCTTC.

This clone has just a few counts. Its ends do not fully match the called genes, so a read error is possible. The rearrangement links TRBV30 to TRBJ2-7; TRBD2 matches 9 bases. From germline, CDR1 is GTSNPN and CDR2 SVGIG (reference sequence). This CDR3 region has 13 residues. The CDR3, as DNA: TGTGCCTGGAGTCCCGCCGGGGGGCGGGAGGGGCACTTC. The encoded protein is CAWSPAGGREGHF. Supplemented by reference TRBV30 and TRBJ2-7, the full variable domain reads SQTIHQWPATLVQPVGSPLSLECTVEGTSNPNLYWYRQAAGRGLQLLFYSVGIGQISSEVPQNLSASRPQDRQFILSSKKLLLSDSGFYLCAWSPAGGREGHFGPGTRLTVT.

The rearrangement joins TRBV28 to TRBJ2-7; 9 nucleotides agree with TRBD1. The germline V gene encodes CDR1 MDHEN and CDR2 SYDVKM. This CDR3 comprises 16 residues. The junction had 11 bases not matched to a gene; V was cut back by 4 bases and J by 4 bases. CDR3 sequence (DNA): TGTGCCAGCAGTTGGACAGGGGATGAAATTCCATACGAGCAGTACTTC. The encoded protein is CASSWTGDEIPYEQYF. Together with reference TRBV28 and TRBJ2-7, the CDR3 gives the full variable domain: DVKVTQSSRYLVKRTGEKVFLECVQDMDHENMFWYRQDPGLGLRLIYFSYDVKMKEKGDIPEGYSVSREKKERFSLILESASTNQTSMYLCASSWTGDEIPYEQYFGPGTRLTVT.

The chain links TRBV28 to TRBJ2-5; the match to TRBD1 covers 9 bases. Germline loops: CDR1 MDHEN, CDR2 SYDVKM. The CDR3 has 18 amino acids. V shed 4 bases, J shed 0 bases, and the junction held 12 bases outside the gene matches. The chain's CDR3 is CASSSGTGRGMYQETQYF. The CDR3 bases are TGTGCCAGCAGTTCGGGGACAGGGAGAGGGATGTACCAAGAGACCCAGTACTTC.

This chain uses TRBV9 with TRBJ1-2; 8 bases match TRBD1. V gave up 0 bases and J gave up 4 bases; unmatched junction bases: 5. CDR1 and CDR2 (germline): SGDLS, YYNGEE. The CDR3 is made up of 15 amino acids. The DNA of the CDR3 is TGTGCCAGCAGCGTAGTACAGGGGGGCGGCTATGGCTACACCTTC. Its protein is CASSVVQGGGYGYTF.

Here the CDR3 reads CASRSNSYEQYF. The CDR3 DNA follows: TGTGCCAGCAGATCCAACTCCTACGAGCAGTACTTC. The J gene is TRBJ2-7, the V gene TRBV2, with D unresolved. CDR1 and CDR2 from the germline V gene are SNHLY and FYNNEI. The CDR3 is made up of 12 amino acids. V lost 6 bases and J lost 0, with 6 bases in between.

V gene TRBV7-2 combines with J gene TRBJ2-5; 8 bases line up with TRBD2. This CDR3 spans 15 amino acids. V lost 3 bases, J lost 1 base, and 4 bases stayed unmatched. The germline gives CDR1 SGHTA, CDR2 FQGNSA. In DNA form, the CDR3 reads TGTGCCAGCAGCTTTAGCGGGGCGCCCCAAGAGACCCAGTACTTC. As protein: CASSFSGAPQETQYF.

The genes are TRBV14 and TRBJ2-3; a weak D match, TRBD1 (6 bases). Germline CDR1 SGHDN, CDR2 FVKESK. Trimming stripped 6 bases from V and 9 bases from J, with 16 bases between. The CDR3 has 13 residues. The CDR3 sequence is CASSQRQDSTQYF. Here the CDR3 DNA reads TGTGCCAGCAGTCAAAGACAGGACTCGACGCAGTATTTT.

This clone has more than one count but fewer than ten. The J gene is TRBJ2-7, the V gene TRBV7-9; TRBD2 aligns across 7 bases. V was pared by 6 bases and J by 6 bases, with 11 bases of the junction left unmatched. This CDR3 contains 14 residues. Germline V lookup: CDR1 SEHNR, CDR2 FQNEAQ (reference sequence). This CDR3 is CASSRGGRLGEQYF. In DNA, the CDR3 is TGTGCCAGCAGTCGGGGCGGGAGATTAGGCGAGCAGTACTTC.

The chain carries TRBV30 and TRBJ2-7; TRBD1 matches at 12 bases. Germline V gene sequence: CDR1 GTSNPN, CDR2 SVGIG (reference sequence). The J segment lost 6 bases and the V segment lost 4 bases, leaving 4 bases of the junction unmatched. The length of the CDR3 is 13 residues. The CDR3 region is CAWTRDRGPEQYF. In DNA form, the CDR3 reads TGTGCCTGGACCCGGGACAGGGGGCCCGAGCAGTACTTC.

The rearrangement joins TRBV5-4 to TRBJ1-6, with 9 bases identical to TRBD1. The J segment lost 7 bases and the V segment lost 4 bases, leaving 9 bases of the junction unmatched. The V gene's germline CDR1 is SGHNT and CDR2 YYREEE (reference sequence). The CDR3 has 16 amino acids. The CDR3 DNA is TGTGCCAGCAGCGCCGGTGGAGGGACAGGGAATTCACCCCTCCACTTT. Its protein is CASSAGGGTGNSPLHF.

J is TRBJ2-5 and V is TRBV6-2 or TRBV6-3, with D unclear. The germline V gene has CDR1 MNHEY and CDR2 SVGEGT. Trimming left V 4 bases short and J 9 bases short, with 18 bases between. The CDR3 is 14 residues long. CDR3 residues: CASSSQRPSVAQYF. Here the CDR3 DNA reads TGTGCCAGCAGTTCCCAGCGACCGTCCGTCGCCCAGTACTTC.

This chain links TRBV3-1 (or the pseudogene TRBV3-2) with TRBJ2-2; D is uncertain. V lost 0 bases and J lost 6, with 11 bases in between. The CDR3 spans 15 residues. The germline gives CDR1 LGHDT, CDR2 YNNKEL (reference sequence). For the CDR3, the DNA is TGTGCCAGCAGCCAAGAACGAAGAGGCGCCGGGGAGCTGTTTTTT. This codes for CASSQERRGAGELFF.

The CDR3 coding sequence is TGTGCCAGCAGTTATTACGGGACAGGAGGAAACACTGAAGCTTTCTTT. This codes for CASSYYGTGGNTEAFF. This chain joins TRBV6-5 and TRBJ1-1; the match to TRBD1 covers 8 bases. V shed 3 bases, J shed 2 bases, and the junction held 8 bases outside the gene matches. Germline CDR1 is MNHEY and CDR2 is SVGAGI. There are 16 residues in the CDR3.

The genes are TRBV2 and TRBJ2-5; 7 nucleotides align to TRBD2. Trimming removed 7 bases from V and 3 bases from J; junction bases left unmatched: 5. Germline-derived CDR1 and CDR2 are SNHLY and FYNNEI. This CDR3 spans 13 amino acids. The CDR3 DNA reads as TGTGCCAGCAACGGCCTAGCGGAAGAGACCCAGTACTTC. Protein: CASNGLAEETQYF.

This CDR3 reads CASSFGDSTNYGYTF. CDR3 nucleotide sequence: TGTGCCAGCAGTTTTGGGGACAGCACTAACTATGGCTACACCTTC. The rearrangement links TRBV28 to TRBJ1-2, with 7 positions matching TRBD1. The V gene end was trimmed by 3 bases and the J gene end by 0 bases; junction bases not matched to a gene: 4. There are 15 residues in the CDR3. Germline CDR1 MDHEN, CDR2 SYDVKM.

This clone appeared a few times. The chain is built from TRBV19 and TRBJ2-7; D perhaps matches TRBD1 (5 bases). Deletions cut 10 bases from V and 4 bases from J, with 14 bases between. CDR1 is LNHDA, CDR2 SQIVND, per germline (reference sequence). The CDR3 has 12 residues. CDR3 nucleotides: TGTGCCACCCACAACAGGTTGTACGAGCAGTACTTC. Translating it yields CATHNRLYEQYF.

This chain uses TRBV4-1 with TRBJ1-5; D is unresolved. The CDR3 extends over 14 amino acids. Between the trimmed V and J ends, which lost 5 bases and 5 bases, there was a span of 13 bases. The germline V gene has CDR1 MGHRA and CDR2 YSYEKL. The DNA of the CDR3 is TGCGCCAGCAGCTTCTCCCTAAGCGATCAGCCCCAGCATTTT. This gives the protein CASSFSLSDQPQHF.

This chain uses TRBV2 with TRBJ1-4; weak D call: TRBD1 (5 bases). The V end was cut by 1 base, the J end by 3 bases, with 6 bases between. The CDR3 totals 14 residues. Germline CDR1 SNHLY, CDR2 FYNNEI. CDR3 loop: CASSEGGPNEKLFF. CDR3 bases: TGTGCCAGCAGTGAAGGGGGCCCTAATGAAAAACTGTTTTTT.

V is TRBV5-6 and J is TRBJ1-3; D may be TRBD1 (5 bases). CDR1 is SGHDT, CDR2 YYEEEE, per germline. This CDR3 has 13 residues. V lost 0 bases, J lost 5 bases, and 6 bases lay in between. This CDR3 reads CASSLGGRNTIYF. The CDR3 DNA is TGTGCCAGCAGCTTGGGGGGCCGAAACACCATATATTTT. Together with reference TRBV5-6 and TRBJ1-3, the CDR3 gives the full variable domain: DAGVTQSPTHLIKTRGQQVTLRCSPKSGHDTVSWYQQALGQGPQFIFQYYEEEERQRGNFPDRFSGHQFPNYSSELNVNALLLGDSALYLCASSLGGRNTIYFGEGSWLTVV.

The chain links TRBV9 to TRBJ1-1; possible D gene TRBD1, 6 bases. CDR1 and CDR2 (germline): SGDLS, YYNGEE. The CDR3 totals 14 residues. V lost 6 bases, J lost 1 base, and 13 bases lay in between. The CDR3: CASNQGLTNTEAFF. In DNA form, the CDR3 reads TGTGCCAGCAATCAGGGGTTGACGAACACTGAAGCTTTCTTT.

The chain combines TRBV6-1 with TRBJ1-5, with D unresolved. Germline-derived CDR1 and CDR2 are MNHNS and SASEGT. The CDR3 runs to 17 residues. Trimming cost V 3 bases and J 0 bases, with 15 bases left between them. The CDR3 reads CASSEGVLGYSNQPQHF. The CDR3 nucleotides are TGTGCCAGCAGTGAGGGCGTCTTGGGTTATAGCAATCAGCCCCAGCATTTT.

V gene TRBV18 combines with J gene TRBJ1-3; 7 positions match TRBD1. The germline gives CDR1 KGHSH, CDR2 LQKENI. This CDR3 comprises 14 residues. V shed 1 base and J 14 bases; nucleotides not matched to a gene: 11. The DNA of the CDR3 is TGTGCCAGCTCACCACGGAGGGACAGCACGAACGTATATTTT. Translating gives CASSPRRDSTNVYF.

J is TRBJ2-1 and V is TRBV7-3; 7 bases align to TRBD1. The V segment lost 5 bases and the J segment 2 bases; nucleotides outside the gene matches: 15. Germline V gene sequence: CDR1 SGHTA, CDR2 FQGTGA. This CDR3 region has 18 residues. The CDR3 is CASSLGFDRVGAYNEQFF. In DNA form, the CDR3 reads TGTGCCAGCAGCCTCGGGTTCGACAGGGTAGGGGCCTACAATGAGCAGTTCTTC.

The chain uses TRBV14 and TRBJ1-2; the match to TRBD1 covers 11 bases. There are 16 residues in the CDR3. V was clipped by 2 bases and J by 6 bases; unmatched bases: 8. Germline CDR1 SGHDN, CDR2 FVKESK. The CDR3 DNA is TGTGCCAGCAGCCAAACGGGACAGGGGGTTCTCAATGGCTACACCTTC. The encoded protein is CASSQTGQGVLNGYTF.

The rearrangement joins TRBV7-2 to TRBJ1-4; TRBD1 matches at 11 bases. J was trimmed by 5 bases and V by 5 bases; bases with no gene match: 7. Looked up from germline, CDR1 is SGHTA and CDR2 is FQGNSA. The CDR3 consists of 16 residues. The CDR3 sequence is CASSRGQGARNEKLFF. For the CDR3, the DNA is TGTGCCAGCAGCCGCGGACAGGGGGCGAGAAATGAAAAACTGTTTTTT.